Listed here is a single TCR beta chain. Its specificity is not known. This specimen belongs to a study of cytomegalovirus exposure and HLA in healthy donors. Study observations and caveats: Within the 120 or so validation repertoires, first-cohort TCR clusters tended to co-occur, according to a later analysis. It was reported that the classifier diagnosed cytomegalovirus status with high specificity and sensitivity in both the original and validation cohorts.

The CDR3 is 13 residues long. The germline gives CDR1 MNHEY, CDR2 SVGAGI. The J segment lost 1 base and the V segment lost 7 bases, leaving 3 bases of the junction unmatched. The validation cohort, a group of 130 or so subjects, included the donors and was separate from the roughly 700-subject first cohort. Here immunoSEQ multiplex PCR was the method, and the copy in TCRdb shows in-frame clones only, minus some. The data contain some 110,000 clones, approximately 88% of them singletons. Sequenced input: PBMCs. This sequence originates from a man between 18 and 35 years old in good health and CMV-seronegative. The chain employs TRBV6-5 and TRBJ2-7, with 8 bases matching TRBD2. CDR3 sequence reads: CASTLAGSYEQYF. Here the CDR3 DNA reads TGTGCCAGCACCTTAGCGGGATCCTACGAGCAGTACTTC.